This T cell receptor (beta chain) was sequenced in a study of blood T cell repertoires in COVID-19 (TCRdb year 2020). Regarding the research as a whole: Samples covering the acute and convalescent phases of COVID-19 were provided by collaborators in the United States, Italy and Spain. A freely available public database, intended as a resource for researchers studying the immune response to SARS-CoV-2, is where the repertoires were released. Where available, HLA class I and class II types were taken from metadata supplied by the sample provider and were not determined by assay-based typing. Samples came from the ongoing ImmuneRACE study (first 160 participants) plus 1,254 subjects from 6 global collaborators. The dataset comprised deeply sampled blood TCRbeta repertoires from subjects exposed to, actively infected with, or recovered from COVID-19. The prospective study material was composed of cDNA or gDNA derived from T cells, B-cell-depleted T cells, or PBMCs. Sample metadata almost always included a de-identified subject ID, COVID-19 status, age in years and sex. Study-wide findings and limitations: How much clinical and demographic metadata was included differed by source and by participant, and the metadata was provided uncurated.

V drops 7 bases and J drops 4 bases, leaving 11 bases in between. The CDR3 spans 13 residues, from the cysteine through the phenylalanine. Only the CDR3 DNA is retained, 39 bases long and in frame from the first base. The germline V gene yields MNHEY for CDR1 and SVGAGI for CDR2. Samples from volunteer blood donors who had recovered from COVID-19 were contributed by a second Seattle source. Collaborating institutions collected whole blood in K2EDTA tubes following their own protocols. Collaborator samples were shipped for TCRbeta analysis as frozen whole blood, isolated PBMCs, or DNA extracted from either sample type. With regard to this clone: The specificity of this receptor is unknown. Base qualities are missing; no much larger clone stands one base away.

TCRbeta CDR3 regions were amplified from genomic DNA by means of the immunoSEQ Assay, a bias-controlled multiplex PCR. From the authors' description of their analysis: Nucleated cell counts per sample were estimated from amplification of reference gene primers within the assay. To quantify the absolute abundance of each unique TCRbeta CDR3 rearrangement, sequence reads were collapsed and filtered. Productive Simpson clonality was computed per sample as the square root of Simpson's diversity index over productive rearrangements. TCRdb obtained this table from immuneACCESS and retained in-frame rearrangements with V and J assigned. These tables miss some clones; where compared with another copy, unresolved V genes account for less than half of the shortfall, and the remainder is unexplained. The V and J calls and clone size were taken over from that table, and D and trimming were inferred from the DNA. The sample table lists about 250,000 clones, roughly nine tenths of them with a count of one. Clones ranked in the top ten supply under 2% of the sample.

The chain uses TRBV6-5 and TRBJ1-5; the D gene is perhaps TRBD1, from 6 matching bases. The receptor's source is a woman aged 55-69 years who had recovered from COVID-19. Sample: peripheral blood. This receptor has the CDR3 CASKGQPNQPQHF. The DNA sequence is TGTGCCAGCAAAGGACAGCCGAATCAGCCCCAGCATTTT.